The TCR beta chain under discussion was sequenced for a study of T cells after yellow fever vaccination. This clonotype came up a few times. Its cognate antigen is unknown. The length of the CDR3 is 15 residues. Per germline, CDR1 MNHEY and CDR2 SVGEGT. V lost 6 bases to trimming and J lost 2 bases, with 14 bases between them. Study-level results: Clonotypes appearing in both CD4 and CD8 compartments existed, and their share was small. The secondary T-cell response peaked on day 5, not day 15, but was weaker. Post-booster repertoires again held most primary-vaccination clones (roughly 96% CD4, just under 90% CD8).

The TCR cDNA carried a universal primer site and UMIs from 5'RACE template switching. TCRdb recomputed calls from the 5' RACE reads with MiXCR, one row per CDR3 protein. The data contain approximately 350,000 distinct CDR3 sequences, approximately 10% of them singletons. Sequenced here: PBMCs, sampled on the day of the first yellow fever vaccination. This sequence was found in a man between 18 and 35 years old who received the YFV17D yellow fever vaccine. This rearrangement joins TRBV6-2 or TRBV6-3 to TRBJ2-1; D is perhaps TRBD2 (6 bases). DNA for the CDR3: TGTGCCAGCAGAGAAAGGGGACTCACCTACAATGAGCAGTTCTTC. Translated: CASRERGLTYNEQFF.